The present T cell receptor (beta chain) was sequenced within a study of blood T cell repertoires in COVID-19. Profiling relied on immunoSEQ multiplex PCR, and the TCRdb table lists in-frame clones only, not all of them. The table has roughly 320,000 clones, 65% to 90% seen once. The specimen sequenced was PBMCs or T cells enriched from blood (not recorded which). This sequence was found in a man in his thirties or forties who had recovered from COVID-19.

For the CDR3, the DNA is TGTGCCTGGAGTCGGACTAGCGGGAGTCGGGACATTCAGTACTTC. This codes for CAWSRTSGSRDIQYF. The chain has TRBV30 and TRBJ2-4; 13 bases match TRBD2. Trimming took 2 bases from V and 8 from J; bases not matched to a gene: 6. The CDR3 spans 15 residues. CDR1 is GTSNPN and CDR2 is SVGIG in the germline V gene (reference sequence).